In its sample, the clone carrying this T cell receptor (beta chain) was seen a few times. Specified time point: after trial treatment. As to treatment: LDRT plus nivolumab, ipilimumab, low-dose cyclophosphamide and aspirin (RACIN trial). Those who qualified had advanced solid tumors (lacking tumor-infiltrating lymphocytes). The data derive from a study of low-dose radiotherapy and immunotherapy resistance in tumors. Study-wide context: Cohort 1 got 0.5 Gy per fraction every 2 weeks, 6.5 Gy in total. The treatment that patients received was intravenous nivolumab 240 mg every two weeks plus ipilimumab 1 mg/kg every six weeks.

This CDR3 is 15 amino acids long. V dropped 6 bases and J dropped 6 bases, with 19 bases sitting between them. cDNA synthesis used a TRAV/TRBV-specific primer set for both chains. For amplifying TCRs, the PCR ran for approximately 21 cycles with Phusion, which was used together with a constant-region primer and the adapter on the V primers. TCRdb re-called the reads with MiXCR, one entry per CDR3 protein. The sample yields more than 90,000 distinct CDR3 sequences, about a fifth seen once. Sequencing was performed on PBMCs, taken after low-dose radiotherapy plus immunotherapy. This receptor was obtained from a male donor with prostate cancer. This chain joins TRBV12-3 or TRBV12-4 and TRBJ2-3; D possibly corresponds to TRBD1 (5 bases). The CDR3 DNA follows: TGTGCCAGCAGGCCGCTGGGGCTCGTTTCCGATACGCAGTATTTT. This sequence encodes CASRPLGLVSDTQYF.